This T cell receptor (beta chain) was observed in a study of siplizumab effects on memory and regulatory T cells. The study, taken as a whole, reports: Naive T cells seemed more diverse than memory cells; they also seemed major alloresponse contributors.

The repertoire was sequenced with immunoSEQ multiplex PCR; TCRdb's copy has only in-frame clones and lacks some. The sample lists some 120,000 clones; less than 95% were seen once. Concerning this clone itself: Its antigen is as yet unknown.

This clonotype originated in a human donor in good health. Sample: non-Treg CD4+ T cells sorted from blood.

The CDR3 nucleotides are TGTGCCAGCAGCTTAACGGGTTCTCGTCCGACGAACTATGGCTACACCTTC. Translation gives CASSLTGSRPTNYGYTF. The gene calls are TRBV5-8 and TRBJ1-2; no reliable D call. V was clipped by 2 bases and J by 2 bases, with 19 bases between them. The CDR3 runs to 17 residues. Germline assignment: CDR1 SGHTS and CDR2 YDEGEE. Full variable domain (outside the CDR3, taken from reference TRBV5-8 and TRBJ1-2): EAGVTQSPTHLIKTRGQQATLRCSPISGHTSVYWYQQALGLGLQFLLWYDEGEERNRGNFPPRFSGRQFPNYSSELNVNALELEDSALYLCASSLTGSRPTNYGYTFGSGTRLTVV.